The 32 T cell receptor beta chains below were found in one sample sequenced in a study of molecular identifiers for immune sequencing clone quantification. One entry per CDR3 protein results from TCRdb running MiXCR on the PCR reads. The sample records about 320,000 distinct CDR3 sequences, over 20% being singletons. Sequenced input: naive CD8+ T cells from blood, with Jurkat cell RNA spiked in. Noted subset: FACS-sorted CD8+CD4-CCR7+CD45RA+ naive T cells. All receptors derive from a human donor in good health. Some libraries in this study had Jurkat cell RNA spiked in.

The DNA of the CDR3 is TGTGCCTGGAGGATCTCTCGGGGAGCCCCGGGAGATACGCAGTATTTT. Residues: CAWRISRGAPGDTQYF. The V gene is TRBV30, the J gene TRBJ2-3, with D possibly matching TRBD2 (5 bases). The CDR3 sequence is 16 residues long. Trimming pared 3 bases from V and 5 bases from J, leaving 21 bases between. Germline V gene data show CDR1 as GTSNPN and CDR2 as SVGIG (reference sequence).

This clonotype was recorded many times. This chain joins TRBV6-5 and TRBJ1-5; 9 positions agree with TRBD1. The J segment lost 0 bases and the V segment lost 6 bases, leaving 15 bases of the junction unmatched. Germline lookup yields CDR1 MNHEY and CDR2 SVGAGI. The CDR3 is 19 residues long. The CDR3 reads CASRRSGQGMAYSNQPQHF. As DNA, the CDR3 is TGTGCCAGCAGACGCAGCGGACAGGGGATGGCCTATAGCAATCAGCCCCAGCATTTT.

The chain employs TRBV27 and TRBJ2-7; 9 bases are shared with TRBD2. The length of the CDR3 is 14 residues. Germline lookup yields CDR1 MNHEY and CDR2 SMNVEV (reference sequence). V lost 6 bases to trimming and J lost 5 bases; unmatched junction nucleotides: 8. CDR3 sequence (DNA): TGTGCCAGCAGCACTCTTAGCGGGAGCGACGAGCAGTACTTC. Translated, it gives CASSTLSGSDEQYF.

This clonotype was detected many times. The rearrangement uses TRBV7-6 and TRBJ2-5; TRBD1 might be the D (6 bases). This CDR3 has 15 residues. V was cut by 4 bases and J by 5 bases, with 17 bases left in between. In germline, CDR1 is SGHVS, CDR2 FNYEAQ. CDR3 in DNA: TGTGCCAGCAGCTCAACACAGGGATTTATGGAGACCCAGTACTTC. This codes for CASSSTQGFMETQYF.

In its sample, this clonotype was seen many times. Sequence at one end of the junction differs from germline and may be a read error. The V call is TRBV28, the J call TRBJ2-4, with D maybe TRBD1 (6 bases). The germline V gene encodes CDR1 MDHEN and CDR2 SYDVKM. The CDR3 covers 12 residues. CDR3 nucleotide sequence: TGTGCCAGCAGTTTGTGGAAGGGGGATTTGGACTTC. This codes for CASSLWKGDLDF.

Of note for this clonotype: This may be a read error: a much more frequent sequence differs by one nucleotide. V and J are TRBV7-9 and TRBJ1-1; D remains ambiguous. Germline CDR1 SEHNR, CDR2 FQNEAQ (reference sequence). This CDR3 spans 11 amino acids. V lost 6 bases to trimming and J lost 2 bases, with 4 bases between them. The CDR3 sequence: CASRFNTEAFF. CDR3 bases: TGTGCCAGCAGGTTCAACACTGAAGCTTTCTTT.

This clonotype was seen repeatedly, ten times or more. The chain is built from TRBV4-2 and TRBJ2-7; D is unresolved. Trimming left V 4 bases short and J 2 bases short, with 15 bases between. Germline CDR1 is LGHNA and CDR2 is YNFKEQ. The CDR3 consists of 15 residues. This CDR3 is CASSPLPSAPYEQYF. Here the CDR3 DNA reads TGTGCCAGCAGCCCCCTCCCCAGCGCTCCCTACGAGCAGTACTTC.

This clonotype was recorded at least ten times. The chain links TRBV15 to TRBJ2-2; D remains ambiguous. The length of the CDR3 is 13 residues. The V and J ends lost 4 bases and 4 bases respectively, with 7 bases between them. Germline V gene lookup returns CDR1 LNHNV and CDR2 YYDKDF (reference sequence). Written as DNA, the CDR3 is TGTGCCACCAGCACTTACCGCACCGGGGAGCTGTTTTTT. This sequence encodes CATSTYRTGELFF.

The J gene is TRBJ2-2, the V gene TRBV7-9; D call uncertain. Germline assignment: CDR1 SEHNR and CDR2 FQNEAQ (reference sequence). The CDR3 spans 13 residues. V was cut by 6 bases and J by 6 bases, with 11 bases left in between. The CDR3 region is CASSGRIAGELFF. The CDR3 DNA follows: TGTGCCAGCAGTGGCAGAATAGCCGGGGAGCTGTTTTTT.

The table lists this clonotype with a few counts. CDR3 in DNA: TGCAGCGTTGAAGATGATGGGGGTAGCGGGCAGTCTTTTTGGGCAGATACGCAGTATTTT. This sequence encodes CSVEDDGGSGQSFWADTQYF. The V call is TRBV29-1, the J call TRBJ2-3, with 7 nucleotides matching TRBD2. The CDR3 extends over 20 amino acids. The J segment lost 4 bases and the V segment lost 0 bases, leaving 22 bases of the junction unmatched. CDR1 SQVTM and CDR2 ANQGSEA come from the germline V gene.

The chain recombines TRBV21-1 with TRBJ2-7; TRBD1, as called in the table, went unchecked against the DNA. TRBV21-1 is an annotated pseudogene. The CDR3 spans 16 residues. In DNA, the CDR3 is TGTGCCAGCAGCCCAGGGGGTGACAGGACACTCTACGAGCAGTACTTC. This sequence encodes CASSPGGDRTLYEQYF.

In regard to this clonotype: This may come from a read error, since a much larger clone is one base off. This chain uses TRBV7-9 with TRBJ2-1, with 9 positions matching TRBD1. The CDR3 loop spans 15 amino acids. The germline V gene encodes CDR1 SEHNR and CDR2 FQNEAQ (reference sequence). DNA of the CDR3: TGTGACAGCAGCTTCGGACAGGGGAAGATGGTCGAGCAGTTCTTC. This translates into CDSSFGQGKMVEQFF.

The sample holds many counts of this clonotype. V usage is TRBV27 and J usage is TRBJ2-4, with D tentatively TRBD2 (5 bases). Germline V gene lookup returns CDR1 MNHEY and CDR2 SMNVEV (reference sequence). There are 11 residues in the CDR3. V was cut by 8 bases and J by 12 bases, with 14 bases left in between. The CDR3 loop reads CASRNGIYQYF. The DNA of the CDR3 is TGTGCCAGCCGGAACGGGATTTATCAGTACTTC.

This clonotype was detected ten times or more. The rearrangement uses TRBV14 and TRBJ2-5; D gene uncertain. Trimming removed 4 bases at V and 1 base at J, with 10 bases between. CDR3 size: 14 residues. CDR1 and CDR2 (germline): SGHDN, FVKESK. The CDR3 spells CASSPDASQETQYF. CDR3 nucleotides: TGTGCCAGCAGCCCGGACGCAAGCCAAGAGACCCAGTACTTC.

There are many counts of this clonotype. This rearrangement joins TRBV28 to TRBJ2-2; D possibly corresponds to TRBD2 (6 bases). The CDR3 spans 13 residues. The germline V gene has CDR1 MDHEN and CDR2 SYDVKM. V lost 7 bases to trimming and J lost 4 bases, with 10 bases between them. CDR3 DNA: TGTGCCAGCATCCAGGGAGGCACCGGGGAGCTGTTTTTT. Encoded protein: CASIQGGTGELFF.

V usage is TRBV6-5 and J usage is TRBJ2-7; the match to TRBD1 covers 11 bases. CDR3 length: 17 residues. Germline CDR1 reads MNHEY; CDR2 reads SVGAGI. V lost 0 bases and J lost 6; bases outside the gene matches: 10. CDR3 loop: CASSYSRDRGVPVEQYF. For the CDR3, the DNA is TGTGCCAGCAGTTACTCGAGGGACAGGGGGGTTCCGGTCGAGCAGTACTTC.

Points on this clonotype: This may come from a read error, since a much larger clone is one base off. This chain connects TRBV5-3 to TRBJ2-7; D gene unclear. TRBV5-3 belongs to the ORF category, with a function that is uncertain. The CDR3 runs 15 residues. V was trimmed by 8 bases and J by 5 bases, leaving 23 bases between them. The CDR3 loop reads CASSLGRPGAHEQYF. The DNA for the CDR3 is TGTGCCAGCAGCCTTGGTCGTCCGGGCGCCCACGAGCAGTACTTC.

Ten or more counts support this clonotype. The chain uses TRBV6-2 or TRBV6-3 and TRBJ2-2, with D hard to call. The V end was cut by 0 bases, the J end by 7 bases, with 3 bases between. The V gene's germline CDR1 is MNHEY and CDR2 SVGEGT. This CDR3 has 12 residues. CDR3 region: CASSYSVGELFF. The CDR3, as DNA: TGTGCCAGCAGTTACTCAGTCGGGGAGCTGTTTTTT.

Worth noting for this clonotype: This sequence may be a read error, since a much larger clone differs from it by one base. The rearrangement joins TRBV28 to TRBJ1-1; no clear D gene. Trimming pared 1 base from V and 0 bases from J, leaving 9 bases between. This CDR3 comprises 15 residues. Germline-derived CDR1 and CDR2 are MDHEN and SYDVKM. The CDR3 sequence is CASSLFRYVNTEAFF. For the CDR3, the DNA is TGTGCCAGCAGTTTATTCAGGTACGTGAACACTGAAGCTTTCTTT.

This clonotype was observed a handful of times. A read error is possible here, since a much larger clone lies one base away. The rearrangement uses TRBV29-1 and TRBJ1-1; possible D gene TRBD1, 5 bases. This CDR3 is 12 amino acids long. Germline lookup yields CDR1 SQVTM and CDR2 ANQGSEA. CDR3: CCVVAGSTEAFF. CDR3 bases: TGCTGCGTTGTAGCAGGGAGCACTGAAGCTTTCTTT.

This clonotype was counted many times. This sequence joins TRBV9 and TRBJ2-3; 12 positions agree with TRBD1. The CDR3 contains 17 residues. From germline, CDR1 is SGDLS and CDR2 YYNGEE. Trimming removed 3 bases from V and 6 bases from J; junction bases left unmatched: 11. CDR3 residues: CASSGEAGQGASDTQYF. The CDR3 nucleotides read TGTGCCAGCAGCGGAGAGGCGGGACAGGGGGCTTCGGATACGCAGTATTTT.

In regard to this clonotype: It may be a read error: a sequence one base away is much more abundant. The CDR3 spells CASSGGTDWVYEQYF. CDR3 DNA sequence: TGCGCCAGCAGCGGCGGGACAGACTGGGTCTACGAGCAGTACTTC. The chain employs TRBV5-1 and TRBJ2-7, with a tentative D call TRBD1 (7 bases). This CDR3 contains 15 residues. V was cut by 4 bases and J by 3 bases, with 17 bases left in between. Germline assignment: CDR1 SGHRS and CDR2 YFSETQ.

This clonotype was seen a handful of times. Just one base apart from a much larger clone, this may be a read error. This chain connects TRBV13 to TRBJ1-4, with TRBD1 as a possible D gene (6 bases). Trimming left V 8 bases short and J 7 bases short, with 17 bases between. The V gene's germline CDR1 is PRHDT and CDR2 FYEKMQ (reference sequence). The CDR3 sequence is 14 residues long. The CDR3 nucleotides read TGTGCCAGCTCCGAGGGGGTTCTGGCTGAAAAACTGTTTTTT. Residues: CASSEGVLAEKLFF.

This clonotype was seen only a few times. Here the CDR3 DNA reads TGTGCCAGCAGCAAGACAGGGGCAAGCAATCAGCCCCAGCATTTT. This encodes CASSKTGASNQPQHF. The genes are TRBV7-9 and TRBJ1-5; 8 bases are shared with TRBD1. Germline CDR1 SEHNR, CDR2 FQNEAQ (reference sequence). This CDR3 has 15 residues. Germline trimming cut 5 bases from V and 1 base from J; bases unmatched to any gene: 4. Filled out from reference TRBV7-9 and TRBJ1-5, the complete variable domain reads DTGVSQNPRHKITKRGQNVTFRCDPISEHNRLYWYRQTLGQGPEFLTYFQNEAQLEKSRLLSDRFSAERPKGSFSTLEIQRTEQGDSAMYLCASSKTGASNQPQHFGDGTRLSIL.

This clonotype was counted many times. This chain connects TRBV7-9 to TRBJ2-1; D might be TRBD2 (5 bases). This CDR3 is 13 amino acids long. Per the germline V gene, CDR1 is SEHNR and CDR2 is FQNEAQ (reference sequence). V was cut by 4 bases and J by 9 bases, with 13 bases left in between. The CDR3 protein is CASSSGVWGEQFF. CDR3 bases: TGTGCCAGCAGCTCCGGGGTTTGGGGTGAGCAGTTCTTC.

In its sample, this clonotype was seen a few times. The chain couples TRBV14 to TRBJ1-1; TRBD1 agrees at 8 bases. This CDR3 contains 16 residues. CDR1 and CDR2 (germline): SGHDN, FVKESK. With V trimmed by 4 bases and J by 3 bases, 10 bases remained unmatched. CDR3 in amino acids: CASSPWTGYMDTEAFF. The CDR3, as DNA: TGTGCCAGCAGCCCATGGACAGGGTACATGGACACTGAAGCTTTCTTT.

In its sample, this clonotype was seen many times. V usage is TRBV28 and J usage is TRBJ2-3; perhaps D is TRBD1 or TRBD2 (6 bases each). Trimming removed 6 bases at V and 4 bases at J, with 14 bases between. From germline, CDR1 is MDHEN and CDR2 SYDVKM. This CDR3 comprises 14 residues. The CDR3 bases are TGTGCCAGCAGACTGAGGGGGGTAGCAGATACGCAGTATTTT. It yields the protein CASRLRGVADTQYF.

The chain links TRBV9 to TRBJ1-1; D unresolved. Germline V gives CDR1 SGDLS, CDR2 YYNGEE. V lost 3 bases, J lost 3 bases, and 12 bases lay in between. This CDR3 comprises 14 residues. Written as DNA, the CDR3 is TGTGCCAGCAGCGGCGAGGCAGCGCACACTGAAGCTTTCTTT. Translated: CASSGEAAHTEAFF. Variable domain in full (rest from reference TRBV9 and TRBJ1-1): DSGVTQTPKHLITATGQRVTLRCSPRSGDLSVYWYQQSLDQGLQFLIQYYNGEERAKGNILERFSAQQFPDLHSELNLSSLELGDSALYFCASSGEAAHTEAFFGQGTRLTVV.

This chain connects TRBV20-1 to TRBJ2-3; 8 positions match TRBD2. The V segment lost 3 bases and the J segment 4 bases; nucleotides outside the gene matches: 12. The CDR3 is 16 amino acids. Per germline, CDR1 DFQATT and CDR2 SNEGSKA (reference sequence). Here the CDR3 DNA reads TGCAGTGCTAGGAGAGAGGTAGCGGGATCCCCAGATACGCAGTATTTT. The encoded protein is CSARREVAGSPDTQYF.

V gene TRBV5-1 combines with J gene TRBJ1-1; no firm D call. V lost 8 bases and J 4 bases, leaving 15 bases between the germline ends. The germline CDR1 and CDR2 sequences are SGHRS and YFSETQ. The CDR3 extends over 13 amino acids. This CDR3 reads CASRRTEGTEAFF. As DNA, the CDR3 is TGCGCCAGTAGAAGAACAGAGGGCACTGAAGCTTTCTTT.

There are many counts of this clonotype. CDR3: CASSITPGYRDQPQHF. The CDR3 coding sequence is TGTGCCAGCAGTATAACCCCGGGGTACAGGGACCAGCCCCAGCATTTT. This sequence joins TRBV6-1 and TRBJ1-5; D might be TRBD1 (6 bases). The CDR3 has 16 amino acids. Per the germline V gene, CDR1 is MNHNS and CDR2 is SASEGT. V shed 5 bases and J shed 7 bases, with 21 bases lying between them.

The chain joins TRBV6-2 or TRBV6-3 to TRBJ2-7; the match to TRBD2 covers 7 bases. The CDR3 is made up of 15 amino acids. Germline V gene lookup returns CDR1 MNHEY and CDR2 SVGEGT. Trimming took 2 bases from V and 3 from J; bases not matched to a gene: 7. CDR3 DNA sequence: TGTGCCAGCAGTTACGTGGGTAGCGGGTACTACGAGCAGTACTTC. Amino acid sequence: CASSYVGSGYYEQYF.